The sequence of this T cell receptor beta chain was determined in a study of shared clonotypes between healthy human individuals. Generated by immunoSEQ multiplex PCR, the TCRdb table keeps only in-frame clones and is missing some. This sample has fewer than 800,000 clones; roughly 94% occur once, and the top ten carry 24%. It was CD45RO-negative cells, positively selected for CCR7, that made up naive CD8 cells, with terminally differentiated effector memory CD45RA+ cells excluded. Study results and limitations: The study generally estimated greater richness for naive than memory subsets.

The CDR3 spans 16 residues. The J segment lost 7 bases and the V segment lost 5 bases, leaving 14 bases of the junction unmatched. In germline, CDR1 is SGHTA, CDR2 FQGNSA. This clone was found a few times. Antigen specificity is unknown. The sequence derives from a man aged 25 to 40 in good health. Sequenced material: naive CD8+ T cells sorted from blood. The chain is built from TRBV7-2 and TRBJ2-7; 10 bases match TRBD2. The DNA of the CDR3 is TGTGCCAGCAGCCCCGGGGGGGCTAGCGGGAGCAGGGAGCAGTACTTC. It is translated as CASSPGGASGSREQYF.